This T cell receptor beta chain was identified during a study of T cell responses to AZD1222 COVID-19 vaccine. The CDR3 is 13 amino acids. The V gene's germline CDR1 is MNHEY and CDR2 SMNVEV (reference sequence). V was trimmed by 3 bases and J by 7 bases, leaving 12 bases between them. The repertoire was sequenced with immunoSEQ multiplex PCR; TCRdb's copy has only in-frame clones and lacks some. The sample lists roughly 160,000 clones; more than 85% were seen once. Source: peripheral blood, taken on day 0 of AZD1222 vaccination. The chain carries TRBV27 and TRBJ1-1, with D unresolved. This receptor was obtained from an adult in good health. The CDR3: CASSFSPFGEAFF. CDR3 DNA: TGTGCCAGCAGTTTCTCACCCTTTGGTGAAGCTTTCTTT.